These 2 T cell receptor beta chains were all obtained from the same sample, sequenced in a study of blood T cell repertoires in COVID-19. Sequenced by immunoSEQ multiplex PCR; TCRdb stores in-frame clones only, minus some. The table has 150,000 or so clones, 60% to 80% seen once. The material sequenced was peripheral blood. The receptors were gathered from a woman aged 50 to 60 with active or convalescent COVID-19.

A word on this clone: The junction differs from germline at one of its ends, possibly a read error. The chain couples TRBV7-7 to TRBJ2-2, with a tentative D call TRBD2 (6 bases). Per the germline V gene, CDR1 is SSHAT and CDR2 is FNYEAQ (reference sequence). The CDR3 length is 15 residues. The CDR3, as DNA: TGTGCTAGCAGCCCTGGACTACCCTGGGACGGGGAGCTGTTTTTT. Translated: CASSPGLPWDGELFF.

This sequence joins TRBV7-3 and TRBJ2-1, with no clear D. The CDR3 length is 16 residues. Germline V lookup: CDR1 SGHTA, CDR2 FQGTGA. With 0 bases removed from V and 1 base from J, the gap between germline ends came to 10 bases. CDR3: CASSLTLALSYNEQFF. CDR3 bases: TGTGCCAGCAGCTTAACGTTAGCACTATCCTACAATGAGCAGTTCTTC.